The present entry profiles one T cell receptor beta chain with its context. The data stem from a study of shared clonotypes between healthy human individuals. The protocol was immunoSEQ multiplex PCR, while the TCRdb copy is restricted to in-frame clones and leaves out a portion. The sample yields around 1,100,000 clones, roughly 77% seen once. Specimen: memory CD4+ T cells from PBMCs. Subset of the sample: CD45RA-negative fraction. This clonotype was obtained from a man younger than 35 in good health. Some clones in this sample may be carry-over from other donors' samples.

The CDR3 spells CASSEAGYQPQHF. The CDR3 coding sequence is TGTGCCAGCAGTGAAGCAGGGTATCAGCCCCAGCATTTT. The chain recombines TRBV28 with TRBJ1-5; perhaps TRBD1 as D (5 bases). The CDR3 covers 13 residues. V was cut by 5 bases and J by 5 bases, with 10 bases left in between. Germline V gene sequence: CDR1 MDHEN, CDR2 SYDVKM.